The present T cell receptor beta chain was sequenced within a study of Tregs in tolerant kidney transplant recipients. For the study at large: After about 6 days with irradiated graft donor PBMCs, CFSE-labeled recipient PBMCs were FACS-sorted. Study conclusions and caveats: The most relevant donor-specific Treg TCRbeta repertoire apparently came from expansion with activated donor B cells. No direct test of biological reproducibility was done here.

This clone was counted only a few times. Its cognate antigen is unknown. Germline V gene data show CDR1 as SEHNR and CDR2 as FQNEAQ (reference sequence). Trimming removed 2 bases at V and 6 bases at J, with 7 bases between. This CDR3 contains 12 residues. Here immunoSEQ multiplex PCR was the method, and the copy in TCRdb shows in-frame clones only, minus some. The sample records about 4,800 clones, almost 40% being singletons. The receptor was derived from a human donor in good health. Sequencing used CD8+ T cells from blood cultured with allogeneic cells. The chain has TRBV7-9 and TRBJ1-2, with a weak D call TRBD1 (5 bases). CDR3 protein: CASSLPGDGYTF. CDR3 nucleotides: TGTGCCAGCAGCTTACCGGGGGATGGCTACACCTTC.